Detailed here is one T cell receptor (beta chain). The V gene's germline CDR1 is SGHDT and CDR2 YYEEEE. V was pared by 4 bases and J by 0 bases, with 17 bases between. The CDR3 is 17 amino acids. Enrollment shut out patients with autoimmune disease history or systemic immunosuppression. The data stem from a study of OX40 agonist ivuxolimab in advanced cancers. Study summary: Cohort: 65% to 90% men, mean age approximately 66, aged roughly 23 to 90. Partial responses occurred in Three dose-escalation patients, one with hepatocellular carcinoma and two with cutaneous melanoma.

Profiled with immunoSEQ multiplex PCR; TCRdb holds only in-frame clones, not every one. Of under 85,000 clones listed, more than 75% are singletons. The chain employs TRBV5-6 and TRBJ2-4; the D gene is possibly TRBD1 (6 bases). The sequence was obtained from an adult with an advanced solid tumor such as melanoma, head and neck, liver or kidney cancer. The input for sequencing was CD4+ or CD8+ T cells sorted from blood, taken in a trial of the OX40 agonist ivuxolimab. The CDR3, as DNA: TGTGCCAGCAGCGCAATTGGGACAATACTAGCCAAAAACATTCAGTACTTC. This codes for CASSAIGTILAKNIQYF.